This TCR beta chain was found in a study of graft-versus-host responses after intestinal transplantation. Background on the study: Each transplant was multivisceral, liver-intestinal, or isolated intestinal. Following induction with anti-thymocyte globulin, all recipients were given tacrolimus and steroids for two to four years.

Study results and limitations: Present in recipient marrow, GvH clones included some that appeared first in ileum or blood.

V was pared by 2 bases and J by 2 bases, with 8 bases of the junction left unmatched. There are 16 residues in the CDR3. To note about this clone: What it binds is not known.

Data came from immunoSEQ multiplex PCR; TCRdb stores just in-frame clones and leaves some out. The sample contains some 90,000 clones, roughly 80% of which appear only once. The sequencing used unstimulated CD4+ T cells sorted from spleen or lymph node cells, collected before intestinal transplant. V is TRBV23-1 and J is TRBJ1-2; 7 bases are a match to TRBD1. TRBV23-1 is flagged as an ORF with uncertain function. The clonotype was recovered from a human donor who received an intestinal transplant. CDR3 in amino acids: CASSQPGDSSNYGYTF. Written as DNA, the CDR3 is TGCGCCAGCAGTCAACCGGGGGACAGCTCAAACTATGGCTACACCTTC.